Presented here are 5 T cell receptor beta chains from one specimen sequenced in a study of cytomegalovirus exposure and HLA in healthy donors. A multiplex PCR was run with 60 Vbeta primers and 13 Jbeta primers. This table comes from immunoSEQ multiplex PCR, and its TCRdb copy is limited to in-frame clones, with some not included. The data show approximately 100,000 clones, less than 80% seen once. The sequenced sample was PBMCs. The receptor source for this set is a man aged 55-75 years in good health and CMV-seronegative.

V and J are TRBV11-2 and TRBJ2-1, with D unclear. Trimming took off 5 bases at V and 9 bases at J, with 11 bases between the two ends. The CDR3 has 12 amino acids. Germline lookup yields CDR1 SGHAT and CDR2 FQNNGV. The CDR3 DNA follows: TGTGCCAGCAGCCAAGTCGCGGTTGAGCAGTTCTTC. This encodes CASSQVAVEQFF.

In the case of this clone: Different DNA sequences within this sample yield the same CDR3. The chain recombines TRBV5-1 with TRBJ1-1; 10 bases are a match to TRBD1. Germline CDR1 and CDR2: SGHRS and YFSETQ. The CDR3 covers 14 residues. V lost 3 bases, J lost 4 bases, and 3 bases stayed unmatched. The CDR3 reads CASSSGQGFTEAFF. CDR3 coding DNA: TGCGCCAGCAGCTCGGGACAGGGGTTCACTGAAGCTTTCTTT.

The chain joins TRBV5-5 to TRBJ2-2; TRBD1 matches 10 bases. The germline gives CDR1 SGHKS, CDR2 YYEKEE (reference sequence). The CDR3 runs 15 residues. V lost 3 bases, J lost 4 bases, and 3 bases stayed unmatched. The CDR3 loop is CASSSGTGVTGELFF. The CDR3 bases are TGTGCCAGCAGCTCCGGGACAGGGGTCACCGGGGAGCTGTTTTTT.

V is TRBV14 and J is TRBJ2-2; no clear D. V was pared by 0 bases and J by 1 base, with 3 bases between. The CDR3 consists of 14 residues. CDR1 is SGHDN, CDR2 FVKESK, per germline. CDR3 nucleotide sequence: TGTGCCAGCAGCCAAGACTGGAACACCGGGGAGCTGTTTTTT. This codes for CASSQDWNTGELFF.

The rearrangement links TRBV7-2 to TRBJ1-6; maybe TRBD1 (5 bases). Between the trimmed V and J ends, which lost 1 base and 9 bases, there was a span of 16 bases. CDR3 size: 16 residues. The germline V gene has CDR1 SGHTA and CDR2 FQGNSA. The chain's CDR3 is CASSLGQGVDVSPLHF. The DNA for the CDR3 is TGTGCCAGCAGCTTAGGGCAAGGGGTTGATGTTTCACCCCTCCACTTT.